This T cell receptor beta chain was identified in a study of Graves' ophthalmopathy and Graves' hyperthyroidism. RNA transcripts were the template, and TCR beta CDR3 regions were amplified from them. The first-round RT-PCR employed HTBI primers together with the Qiagen OneStep RT-PCR kit. A multiplex PCR was then performed as the second round. TCRdb called the multiplex PCR reads again in MiXCR, with one record for every CDR3 protein. Here the sample spans 600,000 to 950,000 distinct CDR3 sequences, roughly 40% being singletons. In the case of this clonotype: Its antigen is currently unknown. With a much larger clone just one base away, this may be a read error.

The study, taken as a whole, reports: The model predicted progression of ophthalmopathy with a sensitivity of roughly 69%, and its specificity was about 73%.

The sample was peripheral blood. This receptor was obtained from an adult man with Graves' ophthalmopathy.

The CDR3 sequence is CATGRGLDTEAFF. CDR3 DNA sequence: TGTGCCACCGGGAGGGGGCTTGACACTGAAGCTTTCTTT. J is TRBJ1-1 and V is TRBV24-1, with 7 bases lining up with TRBD1. The CDR3 extends over 13 amino acids. With V trimmed by 9 bases and J by 3 bases, 6 bases remained unmatched. The germline gives CDR1 KGHDR, CDR2 SFDVKD.